These 17 T cell receptor beta chains share one sample of origin, sequenced in a study of vaccination effects on CD4 cells after COVID-19. For these receptors, no antigen is known. Produced via immunoSEQ multiplex PCR; TCRdb's table is partial and in-frame only. The sample has around 12,000 clones; around 67% are singletons. Before any sequencing was done, the ViraFEST assay used viral peptide pools to expand antigen-specific CD4+ T cells. Culturing for more than eight days preceded CD4+ T cell isolation. Between March and December 2020, the person had a SARS-CoV-2 infection that PCR confirmed. Every participant took two doses of the BNT162b2 or mRNA-1273 vaccine. The source was CD4+ T cells from PBMCs cultured with HCoV-NL63 spike peptides, collected after COVID-19 vaccination. These receptors came from a human donor who had a prior SARS-CoV-2 infection.

The chain uses TRBV7-9 and TRBJ1-2; D is ambiguous. The CDR3 runs 15 residues. CDR1 SEHNR and CDR2 FQNEAQ come from the germline V gene (reference sequence). Trimming pared 1 base from V and 4 bases from J, leaving 13 bases between. In DNA, the CDR3 is TGTGCCAGCAGCTTAGAAGGGTTTGGAGGCTATGGCTACACCTTC. It specifies CASSLEGFGGYGYTF. Full variable domain (remainder filled in from reference TRBV7-9 and TRBJ1-2): DTGVSQNPRHKITKRGQNVTFRCDPISEHNRLYWYRQTLGQGPEFLTYFQNEAQLEKSRLLSDRFSAERPKGSFSTLEIQRTEQGDSAMYLCASSLEGFGGYGYTFGSGTRLTVV.

The gene calls are TRBV4-1 and TRBJ1-6, with 7 nucleotides matching TRBD1. Germline V CDR1 and CDR2: MGHRA, YSYEKL. The CDR3 has 16 amino acids. V lost 1 base, J lost 10 bases, and 10 bases stayed unmatched. This chain's CDR3 is CASSQGTGQLRSPLHF. DNA for the CDR3: TGCGCCAGCAGCCAAGGAACGGGACAGTTAAGGTCACCCCTCCACTTT.

The chain has TRBV9 and TRBJ2-5; 12 positions agree with TRBD2. Trimming took 0 bases from V and 5 from J; bases not matched to a gene: 8. The CDR3 is 17 amino acids. Germline CDR1 is SGDLS and CDR2 is YYNGEE. CDR3 in DNA: TGTGCCAGCAGCGTAGCTAACCTAGCGGGGGGGCAGGAGACCCAGTACTTC. Residues: CASSVANLAGGQETQYF.

This clone was seen more than once but under ten times. The rearrangement uses TRBV4-2 and TRBJ2-4; 7 bases map to TRBD2. This CDR3 comprises 14 residues. The V and J ends lost 5 bases and 7 bases, in that order; junction bases with no gene match: 8. Germline assignment: CDR1 LGHNA and CDR2 YNFKEQ. The chain's CDR3 is CASSTSALGNIQYF. The DNA of the CDR3 is TGTGCCAGCAGCACTAGCGCATTAGGGAACATTCAGTACTTC.

A few counts support this clone. The genes are TRBV25-1 and TRBJ2-6; no firm D call. CDR1 MGHDK and CDR2 SYGVNS come from the germline V gene. Trimming took off 3 bases at V and 2 bases at J, with 5 bases between the two ends. The length of the CDR3 is 14 residues. The CDR3: CASSDPTGANVLTF. The CDR3, as DNA: TGTGCCAGCAGTGATCCCACTGGGGCCAACGTCCTGACTTTC.

The chain recombines TRBV25-1 with TRBJ1-2; D unresolved. CDR3 length equals 13 residues. V was trimmed by 4 bases and J by 8 bases, leaving 14 bases between them. The germline gives CDR1 MGHDK, CDR2 SYGVNS. CDR3 nucleotide sequence: TGTGCCAGCAGTGTCGCCCAGGAAGAGGGCTACACCTTC. Protein sequence: CASSVAQEEGYTF.

The chain joins TRBV7-9 to TRBJ2-7; D possibly corresponds to TRBD2 (5 bases). The germline CDR1 and CDR2 sequences are SEHNR and FQNEAQ (reference sequence). Trimming removed 11 bases from V and 6 bases from J, with 14 bases in between. The length of the CDR3 is 11 residues. The CDR3: CASLSAGEQYF. The CDR3 DNA sequence: TGTGCCTCCTTATCGGCGGGCGAGCAGTACTTC.

In this sample, this clone is medium-sized. CDR3 protein: CASSLADQPQHF. CDR3 nucleotides: TGTGCCAGCAGTTTAGCGGATCAGCCCCAGCATTTT. The rearrangement links TRBV12-3 or TRBV12-4 to TRBJ1-5; the D is unclear. The CDR3 loop spans 12 amino acids. The germline V and J ends were trimmed by 0 bases and 5 bases, with 2 bases remaining between them.

The CDR3 here is CASSPPSGSSYNEQFF. The CDR3 region has the DNA TGTGCCAGCTCACCACCTAGCGGGAGCTCCTACAATGAGCAGTTCTTC. The genes are TRBV18 and TRBJ2-1, with 9 nucleotides matching TRBD2. Germline V gene sequence: CDR1 KGHSH, CDR2 LQKENI. J lost 0 bases, V lost 0 bases, and 0 bases had no gene match. This CDR3 comprises 16 residues.

The J gene is TRBJ2-1, the V gene TRBV19; TRBD1 matches at 7 bases. CDR1 and CDR2 from the germline V gene are LNHDA and SQIVND (reference sequence). V shed 3 bases and J 9 bases; nucleotides not matched to a gene: 11. CDR3 size: 15 residues. The CDR3 sequence is CASSITYDRDGEQFF. For the CDR3, the DNA is TGTGCCAGTAGTATCACCTACGACAGGGATGGTGAGCAGTTCTTC. Full variable domain (missing parts from reference TRBV19 and TRBJ2-1): DGGITQSPKYLFRKEGQNVTLSCEQNLNHDAMYWYRQDPGQGLRLIYYSQIVNDFQKGDIAEGYSVSREKKESFPLTVTSAQKNPTAFYLCASSITYDRDGEQFFGPGTRLTVL.

The chain combines TRBV30 with TRBJ2-2; D gene uncertain. The germline V gene has CDR1 GTSNPN and CDR2 SVGIG (reference sequence). Deletions cut 2 bases from V and 8 bases from J, with 9 bases between. This CDR3 region has 12 residues. In nucleotides, the CDR3 is TGTGCCTGGAGTCCAAAAGAGGGGGAGCTGTTTTTT. Residues: CAWSPKEGELFF.

The chain carries TRBV11-1 and TRBJ2-7; 14 nucleotides line up with TRBD2. With 5 bases clipped from V and 5 bases from J, the junction kept 2 bases outside the gene matches. CDR1 is SGHAT, CDR2 FQDESV, per germline (reference sequence). The length of the CDR3 is 14 residues. This CDR3 reads CASSQGLAGDEQYF. The CDR3 coding sequence is TGTGCCAGCAGCCAGGGACTAGCGGGAGACGAGCAGTACTTC.

The chain recombines TRBV6-1 with TRBJ1-3; the D gene is possibly TRBD1 (5 bases). The CDR3 runs to 16 residues. V lost 0 bases to trimming and J lost 0 bases, with 9 bases between them. From germline, CDR1 is MNHNS and CDR2 SASEGT. The CDR3 DNA is TGTGCCAGCAGTGAAGCGCGACAGCTCTCTGGAAACACCATATATTTT. Protein product: CASSEARQLSGNTIYF.

The table lists this clone with a few counts. This chain links TRBV4-1 with TRBJ1-2; 8 bases match TRBD1. The V segment lost 0 bases and the J segment 8 bases; nucleotides outside the gene matches: 8. Germline V lookup: CDR1 MGHRA, CDR2 YSYEKL. This CDR3 has 15 amino acids. CDR3 residues: CASSQEGQGSWGYTF. CDR3 bases: TGCGCCAGCAGCCAAGAAGGACAGGGCTCCTGGGGCTACACCTTC.

The rearrangement uses TRBV7-9 and TRBJ1-2, with 7 positions matching TRBD1. The trim removed 5 bases at V and 1 base at J, leaving 4 bases unmatched. The CDR3 sequence is 14 residues long. Germline CDR1 SEHNR, CDR2 FQNEAQ (reference sequence). The CDR3 region is CASSRPGGNYGYTF. The CDR3 DNA sequence: TGTGCCAGCAGCCGTCCAGGGGGTAACTATGGCTACACCTTC.

The V and J genes are TRBV9 and TRBJ1-2; D perhaps matches TRBD1 (6 bases). The germline V gene encodes CDR1 SGDLS and CDR2 YYNGEE. Trimming removed 0 bases from V and 5 bases from J, with 8 bases in between. The CDR3 is 13 amino acids. CDR3 bases: TGTGCCAGCAGCGTAGGGACAGCTTATGGCTACACCTTC. Protein product: CASSVGTAYGYTF.

The chain couples TRBV5-1 to TRBJ2-1; 7 bases agree with TRBD2. This CDR3 spans 16 amino acids. Germline CDR1 is SGHRS and CDR2 is YFSETQ. After removal of 4 bases from V and 6 bases from J, the junction contained 13 bases not matched to a gene. Written as DNA, the CDR3 is TGCGCCAGCAGCCGGGGGACTATAGGGCGTAGCAATGAGCAGTTCTTC. It specifies CASSRGTIGRSNEQFF.